This T cell receptor (beta chain) was profiled in a study of cytomegalovirus exposure and HLA in healthy donors. Study-level findings and limits: Productive status was seen about 90% or about 30% of the time for most TCR beta V segments in an earlier analysis.

The PCR made use of 60 Vbeta and 13 Jbeta primers. Authors' data handling: Unique TCR beta chains totaled some 81 million in a later count, with 8.5 million to 12 million of them shared. Only in-frame clones appear in the TCRdb table, and some are missing; sequencing was by immunoSEQ multiplex PCR. The V and J calls and clone size were taken over from that table, and D and trimming were inferred from the DNA. The data show some 80,000 clones, with around 78% seen just once and around 1.5% held by the top ten. With regard to this clone: Its target is unknown.

The CDR3 totals 13 residues. CDR1 and CDR2 from the germline V gene are SGHTA and FQGNSA. Trimming cost V 0 bases and J 2 bases, with 4 bases left between them. The receptor was derived from a man in his forties in good health and CMV-seronegative. The gene calls are TRBV7-2 and TRBJ2-5; the D is unclear. Sequencing was carried out using PBMCs. The CDR3 is CASSLAYQETQYF. The CDR3, as DNA: TGTGCCAGCAGCTTAGCGTATCAAGAGACCCAGTACTTC. Together with reference TRBV7-2 and TRBJ2-5, the CDR3 gives the full variable domain: GAGVSQSPSNKVTEKGKDVELRCDPISGHTALYWYRQSLGQGLEFLIYFQGNSAPDKSGLPSDRFSAERTGGSVSTLTIQRTQQEDSAVYLCASSLAYQETQYFGPGTRLLVL.